These T cell receptor beta chains were read from a single sample in a study of CD8 T cells in ankylosing spondylitis. TCRdb processed the 5' RACE reads anew with MiXCR; each CDR3 protein has one entry. The data contain 350,000 to 450,000 distinct CDR3 sequences, about 24% of them singletons. Sequenced sample: blood, either unsorted or a sorted T cell fraction (not recorded which). These receptors originate from a male donor with ankylosing spondylitis. The CDR3 runs from the conserved cysteine through the conserved F or W. D genes are given only for firm matches. Clone size, where shown, is once, few, many, or a class for clones that have expanded.

V gene	D gene	clone size	J gene	CDR3 protein	CDR3 DNA
TRBV27	TRBD2	.	TRBJ2-2	CASSSWTSRGTGELFF	TGTGCCAGCAGTTCGTGGACTAGCCGAGGCACCGGGGAGCTGTTTTTT
TRBV6-5	TRBD1	.	TRBJ1-1	CASSSPTGGNEAFF	TGTGCCAGCAGTTCACCGACAGGGGGAAATGAAGCTTTCTTT
TRBV5-1	TRBD1	few	TRBJ1-1	CASSLVEGQGATEAFF	TGCGCCAGCAGCTTGGTAGAGGGACAGGGGGCGACTGAAGCTTTCTTT
TRBV12-3/TRBV12-4	.	few	TRBJ2-2	CASSFAGITNTGELFF	TGTGCCAGCAGTTTCGCGGGGATAACGAACACCGGGGAGCTGTTTTTT
TRBV12-3/TRBV12-4	TRBD2	.	TRBJ2-1	CASSPTTSGRYNEQFF	TGTGCCAGCAGTCCGACGACTAGCGGGAGATACAATGAGCAGTTCTTC
TRBV12-3/TRBV12-4	TRBD1	few	TRBJ2-3	CASSRRTGGIDTQYF	TGTGCCAGCAGCCGTAGGACAGGGGGTATAGATACGCAGTATTTT
TRBV29-1	TRBD1	.	TRBJ1-2	CSVRKNTGGKDGYTF	TGCAGCGTAAGAAAAAATACAGGGGGCAAAGATGGCTACACCTTC
TRBV10-3	.	.	TRBJ1-2	CAISELAGTDYGYTF	TGTGCCATCAGTGAGCTTGCAGGGACGGACTATGGCTACACCTTC
TRBV7-9	.	.	TRBJ1-1	CASSFKGEAFF	TGTGCCAGCAGTTTCAAGGGAGAAGCTTTCTTT
TRBV10-3	.	few	TRBJ2-7	CAISGSSLDEQYF	TGTGCCATCAGTGGTTCCTCTCTGGACGAGCAGTACTTC
TRBV29-1	.	.	TRBJ2-7	CSAAPTSYEQYF	TGCAGCGCTGCCCCAACCTCCTACGAGCAGTACTTC
TRBV29-1	.	few	TRBJ2-3	CSVQKGTDTQYF	TGCAGCGTTCAGAAGGGGACAGATACGCAGTATTTT
TRBV5-1	TRBD2	few	TRBJ2-1	CASSIDGLAGENEQFF	TGCGCCAGCAGCATCGACGGACTAGCGGGAGAAAATGAGCAGTTCTTC
TRBV5-1	.	.	TRBJ2-2	CASSLVGGDPGELFF	TGCGCCAGCAGCTTGGTGGGGGGCGATCCCGGGGAGCTGTTTTTT
TRBV12-3/TRBV12-4	.	.	TRBJ2-5	CASSRERYGETQYF	TGTGCCAGCAGCCGGGAGAGATATGGGGAGACCCAGTACTTC
TRBV6-5	.	.	TRBJ2-1	CASSFGTQGGYNEQFF	TGTGCCAGCAGTTTCGGGACCCAGGGGGGGTACAATGAGCAGTTCTTC
TRBV20-1	.	.	TRBJ1-6	CSVLRGDSSYNSPLHF	TGCAGTGTCCTCCGGGGAGACAGCTCCTATAATTCACCCCTCCACTTT
TRBV20-1	.	.	TRBJ2-1	CSPDRWGYNEQFF	TGCAGTCCGGACCGTTGGGGCTACAATGAGCAGTTCTTC
TRBV5-1	TRBD2	few	TRBJ2-1	CASSLSTSGVINEQFF	TGCGCCAGCAGCTTAAGCACTAGCGGAGTTATCAATGAGCAGTTCTTC
TRBV24-1	TRBD1	.	TRBJ1-2	CATSGVEGALDYGYTF	TGTGCCACCAGTGGCGTCGAGGGGGCGCTGGACTATGGCTACACCTTC
TRBV7-2	TRBD1	few	TRBJ1-5	CASSETGTGAAQPQHF	TGTGCCAGCAGCGAAACCGGGACAGGGGCGGCTCAGCCCCAGCATTTT
TRBV5-1	TRBD1	.	TRBJ1-1	CASSSGQGTEAFF	TGCGCCAGCAGCTCCGGACAGGGCACTGAAGCTTTCTTT
TRBV5-1	TRBD1	.	TRBJ1-1	CASSPGQNVATEAFF	TGCGCCAGCAGCCCGGGACAGAACGTTGCCACTGAAGCTTTCTTT
TRBV11-2	TRBD2	.	TRBJ2-1	CASSLTSGSWDEQFF	TGTGCCAGCAGCTTAACTAGCGGGAGCTGGGATGAGCAGTTCTTC
TRBV5-1	.	.	TRBJ2-2	CASTQGGYTGELFF	TGCGCCAGCACTCAAGGCGGGTACACCGGGGAGCTGTTTTTT
TRBV5-1	TRBD1	.	TRBJ2-3	CASSLEPGQGKDTQYF	TGCGCCAGCAGCTTGGAACCGGGACAGGGCAAAGATACGCAGTATTTT